This T cell receptor beta chain was obtained from a study of blood T cell repertoires in COVID-19. Study background: Specimens from acute and convalescent COVID-19 originated in the United States, Italy and Spain. The analysed material was cDNA or gDNA that came from T cells, B-cell-depleted T cells, or PBMCs.

Germline CDR1 and CDR2: MNHEY and SVGAGI. V lost 6 bases, J lost 1 base, and 16 bases lay in between. The CDR3 covers 15 residues. Assay: immunoSEQ multiplex PCR; the TCRdb copy retains only in-frame clones and omits some. The data contain 250,000 to 300,000 clones, under 90% of them singletons. V and J are TRBV6-5 and TRBJ2-7; D is perhaps TRBD1 (7 bases). The source material was peripheral blood. The origin of this receptor is a middle-aged man with acute or convalescent COVID-19. The CDR3 spells CASRHLQGGSYEQYF. As DNA, the CDR3 is TGTGCCAGCAGACACCTGCAGGGGGGTTCCTACGAGCAGTACTTC.